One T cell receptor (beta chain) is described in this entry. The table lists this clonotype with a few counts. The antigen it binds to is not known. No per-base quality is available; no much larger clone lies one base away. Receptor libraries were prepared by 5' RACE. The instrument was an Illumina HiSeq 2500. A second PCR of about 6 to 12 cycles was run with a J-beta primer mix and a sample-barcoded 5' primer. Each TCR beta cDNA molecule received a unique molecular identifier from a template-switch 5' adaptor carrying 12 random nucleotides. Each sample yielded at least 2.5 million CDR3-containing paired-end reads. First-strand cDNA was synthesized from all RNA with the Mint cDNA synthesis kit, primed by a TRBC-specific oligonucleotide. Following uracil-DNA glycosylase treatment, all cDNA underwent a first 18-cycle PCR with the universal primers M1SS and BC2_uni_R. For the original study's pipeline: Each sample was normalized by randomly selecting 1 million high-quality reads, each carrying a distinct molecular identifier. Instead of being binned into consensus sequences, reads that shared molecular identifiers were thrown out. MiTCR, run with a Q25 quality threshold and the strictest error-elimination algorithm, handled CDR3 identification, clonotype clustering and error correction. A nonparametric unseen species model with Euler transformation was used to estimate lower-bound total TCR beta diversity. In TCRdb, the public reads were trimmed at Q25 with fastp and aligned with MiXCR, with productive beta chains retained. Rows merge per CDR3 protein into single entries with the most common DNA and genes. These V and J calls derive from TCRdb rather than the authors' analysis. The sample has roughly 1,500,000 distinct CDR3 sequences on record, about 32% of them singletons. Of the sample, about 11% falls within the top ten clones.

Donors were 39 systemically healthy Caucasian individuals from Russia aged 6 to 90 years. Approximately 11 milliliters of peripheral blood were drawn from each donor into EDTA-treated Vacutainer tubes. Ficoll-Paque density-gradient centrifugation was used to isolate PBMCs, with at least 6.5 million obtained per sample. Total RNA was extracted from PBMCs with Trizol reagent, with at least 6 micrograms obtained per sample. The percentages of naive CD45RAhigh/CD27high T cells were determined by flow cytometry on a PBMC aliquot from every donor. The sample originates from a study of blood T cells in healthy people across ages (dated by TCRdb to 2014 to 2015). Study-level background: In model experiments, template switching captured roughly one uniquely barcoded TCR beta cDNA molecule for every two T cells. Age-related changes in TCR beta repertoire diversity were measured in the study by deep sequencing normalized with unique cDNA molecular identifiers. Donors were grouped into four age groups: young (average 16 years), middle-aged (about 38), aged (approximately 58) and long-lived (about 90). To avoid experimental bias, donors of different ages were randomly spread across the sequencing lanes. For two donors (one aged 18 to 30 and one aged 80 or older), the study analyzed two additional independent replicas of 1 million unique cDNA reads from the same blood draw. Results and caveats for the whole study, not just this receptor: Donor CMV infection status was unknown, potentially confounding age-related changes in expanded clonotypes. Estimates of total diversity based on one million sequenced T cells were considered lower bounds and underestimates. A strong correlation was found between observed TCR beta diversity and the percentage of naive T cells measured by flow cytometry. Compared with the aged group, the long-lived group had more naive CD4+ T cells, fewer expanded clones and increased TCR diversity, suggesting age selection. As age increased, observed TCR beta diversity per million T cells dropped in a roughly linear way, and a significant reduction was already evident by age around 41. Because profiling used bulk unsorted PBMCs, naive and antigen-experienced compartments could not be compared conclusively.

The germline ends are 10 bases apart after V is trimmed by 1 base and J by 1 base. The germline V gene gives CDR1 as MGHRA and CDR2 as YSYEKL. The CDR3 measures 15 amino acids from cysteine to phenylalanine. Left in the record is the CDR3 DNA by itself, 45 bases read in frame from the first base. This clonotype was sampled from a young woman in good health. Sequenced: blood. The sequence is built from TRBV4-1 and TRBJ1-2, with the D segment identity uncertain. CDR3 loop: CASSQATQFNYGYTF. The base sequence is TGCGCCAGCAGCCAAGCAACTCAGTTTAACTATGGCTACACCTTC.